This entry features one T cell receptor beta chain sequence. TCRdb fed the RT-PCR reads into MiXCR, producing one record per CDR3 protein. The sample includes a few hundred thousand distinct CDR3 sequences, 12% to 15% of them seen just once. Germline CDR1 is SQVTM and CDR2 is ANQGSEA. This CDR3 has 16 residues. Losses at the gene ends were 0 bases for V and 4 bases for J; bases not matched to a gene: 8. The data stem from a study of response to subunit inactivated influenza vaccine. This rearrangement joins TRBV29-1 to TRBJ2-1, with 8 bases lining up with TRBD2. The sequence derives from a man between 50 and 59 years old who received an inactivated influenza vaccine. The sequences come from PBMCs from blood, collected approximately 12 days after vaccination. The CDR3 here is CSVEDHGGRTYNEQFF. The CDR3 DNA follows: TGCAGCGTTGAAGATCACGGCGGGAGGACTTACAATGAGCAGTTCTTC.